A single sample is the source of the 18 T cell receptor beta chains below, sequenced in a study of CD8+CD57+ T cells in acquired aplastic anemia. Genomic DNA templated the TCR beta VDJ and CDR3 profiling. MiXCR, run by TCRdb on the reads, gives a single entry per CDR3 protein. The table has about 180,000 distinct CDR3 sequences, 46% seen once; the top ten hold approximately 2.9%. Input material: sorted CD4+, CD8+, or CD8+CD57+ T cells (not recorded which) from PBMCs. The source of these receptors is a human donor in good health.

The chain recombines TRBV9 with TRBJ2-1; D is possibly TRBD2 (6 bases). Germline V gives CDR1 SGDLS, CDR2 YYNGEE. This CDR3 contains 18 residues. Trimming stripped 0 bases from V and 8 bases from J, with 24 bases between. CDR3 DNA sequence: TGTGCCAGCAGCGTAGGGAGGGCGGGGCCGCCCCTATCGGATGAGCAGTTCTTC. The encoded protein is CASSVGRAGPPLSDEQFF.

This clonotype was seen many times. This chain connects TRBV4-1 to TRBJ1-5; TRBD1 matches at 7 bases. This CDR3 contains 14 residues. The junction had 4 bases not matched to a gene; V was cut back by 0 bases and J by 8 bases. Per germline, CDR1 MGHRA and CDR2 YSYEKL. CDR3 DNA: TGCGCCAGCAGCCAAGAAAGACAGGGTGAGCCCCAGCATTTT. Translated, it gives CASSQERQGEPQHF.

This clonotype was counted once. The CDR3 does not close with the conserved phenylalanine or tryptophan, likely indicating a read error. The chain employs TRBV7-8 and TRBJ2-2, with TRBD2 identical over 10 bases. This CDR3 is 16 amino acids long. Germline loops: CDR1 SGHVS, CDR2 FQNEAQ. V gave up 2 bases and J gave up 4 bases; unmatched junction bases: 4. The CDR3 spells CASSLLAGVITGELFS. The DNA of the CDR3 is TGTGCCAGCAGCTTACTAGCGGGAGTTATCACCGGGGAGCTGTTTTCT.

This clonotype was detected many times. This chain uses TRBV7-9 with TRBJ2-1; TRBD2 matches at 13 bases. V lost 3 bases and J lost 8; bases outside the gene matches: 4. Germline V gene sequence: CDR1 SEHNR, CDR2 FQNEAQ (reference sequence). The CDR3 runs 15 residues. The CDR3 reads CASSLTSGRRHEQFF. CDR3 DNA sequence: TGTGCCAGCAGCTTGACTAGCGGGAGGAGGCATGAGCAGTTCTTC.

This clonotype has ten or more counts. This sequence joins TRBV7-8 and TRBJ2-3; D is possibly TRBD1 or TRBD2 (5 bases each). V dropped 4 bases and J dropped 7 bases, with 12 bases sitting between them. Germline CDR1 reads SGHVS; CDR2 reads FQNEAQ. This CDR3 is built from 13 residues. CDR3 in DNA: TGTGCCAGCAGCTCCCACGGGGCTTATACGCAGTATTTT. It encodes CASSSHGAYTQYF.

This clonotype was counted many times. The chain couples TRBV5-6 to TRBJ2-5; TRBD1 is a possible D gene (5 bases). The CDR3 contains 14 residues. V was cut by 2 bases and J by 7 bases, with 15 bases left in between. Germline-derived CDR1 and CDR2 are SGHDT and YYEEEE. The CDR3 here is CASSFLGAKGTQYF. CDR3 bases: TGTGCCAGCAGCTTCCTAGGGGCGAAAGGGACCCAGTACTTC.

This clonotype was seen once. Given a much more abundant clone one base away, this may be a read error. Given the absence of the conserved phenylalanine or tryptophan at the CDR3 end, a read error is likely. The chain employs TRBV24-1 and TRBJ2-1; D gene unclear. Germline V gene sequence: CDR1 KGHDR, CDR2 SFDVKD. This CDR3 region has 12 residues. CDR3 amino acids: CAASDLYNEQFL. The CDR3 DNA reads as TGTGCCGCCAGTGACCTCTACAATGAGCAGTTCCTC.

The sample holds many counts of this clonotype. The rearrangement joins TRBV20-1 to TRBJ2-1; 10 positions agree with TRBD2. Germline loops: CDR1 DFQATT, CDR2 SNEGSKA (reference sequence). The ends lost 8 bases at V and 5 bases at J; junction bases unmatched: 9. The CDR3 totals 14 residues. The CDR3 region is CSSYSGLANNEQFF. In nucleotides, the CDR3 is TGCAGTTCCTACTCGGGACTAGCGAACAATGAGCAGTTCTTC.

Comment on this clonotype: A junction end diverges from the germline sequence, so it may reflect a read error. The V and J genes are TRBV7-9 and TRBJ1-1; TRBD1 is a possible D gene (6 bases). The CDR3 contains 14 residues. Germline V gene data show CDR1 as SEHNR and CDR2 as FQNEAQ (reference sequence). CDR3 protein: CASSLQGPDTEAFF. CDR3 nucleotides: TGTGCCAGCAGCTTACAGGGGCCAGACACTGAAGCTTTCTTC.

As for this clonotype: This may stem from a read error, because a much larger clone lies one nucleotide away. The V and J genes are TRBV12-3 or TRBV12-4 and TRBJ2-1; the match to TRBD2 covers 11 bases. The CDR3 totals 16 residues. With 5 bases clipped from V and 11 bases from J, the junction kept 14 bases outside the gene matches. The CDR3 spells CASSRRLAGNADQQFF. The CDR3 DNA reads TGTGCCAGCAGTCGGCGACTAGCGGGAAATGCGGATCAGCAGTTCTTC.

Details on this clonotype: This could be a read error, since a much larger clone is one nucleotide away. V is TRBV3-1 and J is TRBJ1-2; TRBD1 matches at 10 bases. Germline V gene data show CDR1 as LGHDT and CDR2 as YNNKEL (reference sequence). This CDR3 comprises 13 residues. The CDR3, as DNA: TGTGCCAGCAACCGACAGGGGGCGTATGGCCACACCTTC. Translated: CASNRQGAYGHTF.

This clonotype was observed many times. The chain links TRBV11-3 to TRBJ2-1, with D perhaps matching TRBD2 (6 bases). The germline gives CDR1 SGHNT, CDR2 YENEEA. Trimming took 1 base from V and 6 from J, leaving 13 bases between them. The CDR3 extends over 15 amino acids. The CDR3 reads CASSLGLEITNEQFF. The CDR3 DNA reads TGTGCCAGCAGCTTAGGACTAGAGATCACCAATGAGCAGTTCTTC.

This rearrangement joins TRBV5-1 to TRBJ2-1, with 11 bases aligning to TRBD2. The J call may be faulty, since TRBJ2-5 better matches the DNA end. The CDR3 is made up of 18 amino acids. Germline values: CDR1 SGHRS, CDR2 YFSETQ. CDR3 region: CASASPNTSGGYQETQYF. In DNA, the CDR3 is TGCGCCAGCGCAAGCCCTAACACTAGCGGGGGTTACCAAGAGACCCAGTACTTC.

The chain carries TRBV29-1 and TRBJ2-3; 7 bases fit TRBD2. Germline CDR1 reads SQVTM; CDR2 reads ANQGSEA. V gave up 5 bases and J gave up 5 bases; unmatched junction bases: 4. This CDR3 spans 12 amino acids. CDR3 sequence reads: CSVTVAGDTQYF. For the CDR3, the DNA is TGCAGCGTTACCGTAGCGGGAGATACGCAGTATTTT.

This chain connects TRBV2 to TRBJ1-5, with D maybe TRBD1 (5 bases). CDR1 is SNHLY and CDR2 is FYNNEI in the germline V gene. The CDR3 is 12 amino acids. V lost 6 bases to trimming and J lost 11 bases, with 14 bases between them. CDR3 sequence: CASRGEIRTQHF. In nucleotides, the CDR3 is TGTGCCAGCAGGGGGGAGATAAGGACCCAGCATTTT.

J is TRBJ2-7 and V is TRBV4-2, with TRBD1 identical over 9 bases. The CDR3 is 17 amino acids. Trimming took 0 bases from V and 6 from J; bases not matched to a gene: 12. Germline V gives CDR1 LGHNA, CDR2 YNFKEQ. The CDR3 bases are TGTGCCAGCAGCCAAGAAGAGACCGGGACAGGGAATTCCGAGCAGTACTTC. Translated, it gives CASSQEETGTGNSEQYF.

In its sample, this clonotype was seen a few times. J is TRBJ2-3 and V is TRBV6-9; 7 nucleotides agree with TRBD1. J gave up 0 bases and V 0 bases, and 6 bases lay outside the gene matches. The V gene's germline CDR1 is MNHGY and CDR2 SVAAGI. This CDR3 is 17 amino acids long. As DNA, the CDR3 is TGTGCCAGCAGTTATTCGGGGACAGTTCTCAGCACAGATACGCAGTATTTT. Protein: CASSYSGTVLSTDTQYF.

The chain combines TRBV20-1 with TRBJ2-1; D might be TRBD2 (6 bases). Trimming pared 0 bases from V and 0 bases from J, leaving 9 bases between. Germline V lookup: CDR1 DFQATT, CDR2 SNEGSKA (reference sequence). The CDR3 has 15 residues. CDR3 in amino acids: CSARDPTSSYNEQFF. DNA for the CDR3: TGCAGTGCTAGAGACCCGACTAGCTCCTACAATGAGCAGTTCTTC.